Presented here are 15 T cell receptor beta chains from one specimen sequenced in a study of regulatory T cells in long-lasting Graves disease. CDR3-region Arm-PCR and iRepertoire HTBI primers produced the TCR beta libraries. TCRdb re-analysed the multiplex PCR reads in MiXCR, keeping a single row per CDR3 protein. Of 400,000 to 500,000 distinct CDR3 sequences listed, 11% to 15% were seen once; the top ten hold approximately 17%. The time point: newly diagnosed GD, antithyroid drugs for less than 3 months. PBMC RNA was the source of the TCR library. The same data also contributed to another study, on T cells in Graves' hyperthyroidism and ophthalmopathy.

Specimen: peripheral blood mononuclear cells (PBMCs), collected at new diagnosis, from a patient treated with antithyroid drugs. These receptors all come from a woman aged 50 to 60 with Graves disease.

This clonotype has ten or more counts. The chain carries TRBV5-1 and TRBJ2-3, with 8 bases that match TRBD1. V lost 3 bases and J lost 6; bases outside the gene matches: 6. Germline V gene sequence: CDR1 SGHRS, CDR2 YFSETQ. CDR3 length: 14 amino acids. The CDR3 loop is CASSSRTGTDTQYF. The DNA for the CDR3 is TGCGCCAGCAGCTCGAGGACAGGGACGGATACGCAGTATTTT.

As regards this clonotype: Since a much larger clone is just one base distant, this may be a read error. The chain carries TRBV7-9 and TRBJ2-1, with 10 bases matching TRBD2. Germline assignment: CDR1 SEHNR and CDR2 FQNEAQ (reference sequence). The CDR3 is 20 amino acids. The CDR3 loop is CASSTPLRLAGVSSYNGQFF. The CDR3 bases are TGTGCCAGCAGCACCCCTCTCCGGCTAGCGGGAGTAAGCTCCTACAATGGGCAGTTCTTC. Based on the CDR3 plus reference TRBV7-9 and TRBJ2-1, the full variable domain is DTGVSQNPRHKITKRGQNVTFRCDPISEHNRLYWYRQTLGQGPEFLTYFQNEAQLEKSRLLSDRFSAERPKGSFSTLEIQRTEQGDSAMYLCASSTPLRLAGVSSYNGQFFGPGTRLTVL.

This clonotype was seen ten or more times. The genes are TRBV28 and TRBJ1-2, with 9 bases identical to TRBD1. V lost 6 bases, J lost 1 base, and 6 bases stayed unmatched. The CDR3 is 15 amino acids. The germline CDR1 and CDR2 sequences are MDHEN and SYDVKM. The CDR3 region has the DNA TGTGCCAGCAGGGGACAGGGCGCCAATAACTATGGCTACACCTTC. This gives the protein CASRGQGANNYGYTF.

This clonotype was observed a few times. In DNA form, the CDR3 reads TGTGCCAGCAGCTTTCAGACAGGGAACACCGGGGAGCTGTTTTTT. Its protein is CASSFQTGNTGELFF. The rearrangement uses TRBV7-8 and TRBJ2-2; D may be TRBD1 (6 bases). Germline loops: CDR1 SGHVS, CDR2 FQNEAQ. V lost 3 bases, J lost 1 base, and 9 bases lay in between. The CDR3 runs 15 residues.

At least ten counts were recorded for this clonotype. This chain connects TRBV20-1 to TRBJ2-5; TRBD2 agrees at 15 bases. The V gene end was trimmed by 8 bases and the J gene end by 5 bases; junction bases not matched to a gene: 9. The germline gives CDR1 DFQATT, CDR2 SNEGSKA (reference sequence). CDR3 length equals 15 residues. CDR3 protein: CSTGTSGGSVETQYF. DNA for the CDR3: TGCAGTACCGGGACTAGCGGGGGGTCGGTGGAGACCCAGTACTTC.

This clonotype was seen many times. The chain combines TRBV24-1 with TRBJ1-4; the match to TRBD1 covers 8 bases. There are 15 residues in the CDR3. The J segment lost 7 bases and the V segment lost 4 bases, leaving 7 bases of the junction unmatched. Germline V gene data show CDR1 as KGHDR and CDR2 as SFDVKD. In nucleotides, the CDR3 is TGTGCCACCAGTGACACCGGACAGGGAAGTGAAAAACTGTTTTTT. This translates into CATSDTGQGSEKLFF.

The chain joins TRBV18 to TRBJ2-1, with TRBD2 matching over 12 bases. With 2 bases clipped from V and 10 bases from J, the junction kept 3 bases outside the gene matches. Germline CDR1 KGHSH, CDR2 LQKENI. The CDR3 has 14 residues. The CDR3 sequence is CASSPEGLAGEQFF. CDR3 bases: TGTGCCAGCTCACCAGAGGGACTAGCGGGCGAGCAGTTCTTC. Drawing the rest from reference TRBV18 and TRBJ2-1, the complete variable domain is NAGVMQNPRHLVRRRGQEARLRCSPMKGHSHVYWYRQLPEEGLKFMVYLQKENIIDESGMPKERFSAEFPKEGPSILRIQQVVRGDSAAYFCASSPEGLAGEQFFGPGTRLTVL.

This clonotype was counted ten times or more. The CDR3 bases are TGCGCCAGCAGCTTGGACTGGGGAGACTATGGCTACACCTTC. Protein sequence: CASSLDWGDYGYTF. The chain uses TRBV5-1 and TRBJ1-2; no clear D. Trimming took 0 bases from V and 3 from J, leaving 9 bases between them. Germline values: CDR1 SGHRS, CDR2 YFSETQ. There are 14 residues in the CDR3.

This clonotype came up a few times. The chain carries TRBV27 and TRBJ2-5; D may correspond to TRBD1 or TRBD2 (5 bases each). The germline V gene has CDR1 MNHEY and CDR2 SMNVEV (reference sequence). The CDR3 covers 15 residues. Between the trimmed V and J ends, which lost 1 base and 4 bases, there was a span of 13 bases. The CDR3 coding sequence is TGTGCCAGCAGTTTATTATCCGGGGCAGGAGAGACCCAGTACTTC. It codes for CASSLLSGAGETQYF.

This clonotype has a handful of counts. The chain is built from TRBV18 and TRBJ1-1; 10 bases match TRBD1. V lost 3 bases to trimming and J lost 0 bases; unmatched junction nucleotides: 7. The CDR3 extends over 17 amino acids. The V gene's germline CDR1 is KGHSH and CDR2 LQKENI. The CDR3 loop is CASSPQGQGIMNTEAFF. CDR3 coding DNA: TGTGCCAGCTCACCTCAGGGACAGGGGATCATGAACACTGAAGCTTTCTTT.

The V and J genes are TRBV5-1 and TRBJ1-1, with D unresolved. Trimming stripped 0 bases from V and 4 bases from J, with 16 bases between. CDR1 SGHRS and CDR2 YFSETQ come from the germline V gene. CDR3 length: 16 residues. The CDR3: CASSLETVGLGTEAFF. Here the CDR3 DNA reads TGCGCCAGCAGCTTGGAAACCGTGGGCCTGGGCACTGAAGCTTTCTTT.

This clonotype turned up a few times. The rearrangement uses TRBV11-3 and TRBJ2-2, with 9 nucleotides matching TRBD2. From germline, CDR1 is SGHNT and CDR2 YENEEA. The CDR3 contains 16 residues. V lost 5 bases to trimming and J lost 2 bases; unmatched junction nucleotides: 6. The CDR3 nucleotides are TGTGCCAGCAGCCTCTTAGCGGGGGACAACACCGGGGAGCTGTTTTTT. This gives the protein CASSLLAGDNTGELFF. Full variable domain (outside the CDR3, taken from reference TRBV11-3 and TRBJ2-2): EAGVVQSPRYKIIEKKQPVAFWCNPISGHNTLYWYLQNLGQGPELLIRYENEEAVDDSQLPKDRFSAERLKGVDSTLKIQPAELGDSAVYLCASSLLAGDNTGELFFGEGSRLTVL.

This clonotype has a handful of counts. The gene calls are TRBV5-1 and TRBJ1-1; D ambiguous. The ends were cut back, 4 bases at V and 6 bases at J, with 13 bases in the middle. The CDR3 consists of 13 residues. CDR1 and CDR2 (germline): SGHRS, YFSETQ. CDR3 sequence: CASSLDDNSEAFF. For the CDR3, the DNA is TGCGCCAGCAGCCTGGACGATAACTCTGAAGCTTTCTTT.

This clonotype was counted at least ten times. The rearrangement uses TRBV6-1 and TRBJ2-3; D is perhaps TRBD1 (6 bases). V was trimmed by 6 bases and J by 0 bases, leaving 13 bases between them. This CDR3 has 15 amino acids. The germline V gene encodes CDR1 MNHNS and CDR2 SASEGT. In DNA form, the CDR3 reads TGTGCCAGCAGGTCAGGGGAAGCTAGCACAGATACGCAGTATTTT. Translated, it gives CASRSGEASTDTQYF.

This clonotype appeared many times. The gene calls are TRBV11-2 and TRBJ2-7; D is ambiguous. There are 16 residues in the CDR3. The germline V gene has CDR1 SGHAT and CDR2 FQNNGV. With 4 bases removed from V and 2 bases from J, the gap between germline ends came to 18 bases. CDR3 sequence reads: CASSSIPRAPPYEQYF. The CDR3 nucleotides are TGTGCCAGCAGCTCGATACCGCGTGCCCCCCCCTACGAGCAGTACTTC.